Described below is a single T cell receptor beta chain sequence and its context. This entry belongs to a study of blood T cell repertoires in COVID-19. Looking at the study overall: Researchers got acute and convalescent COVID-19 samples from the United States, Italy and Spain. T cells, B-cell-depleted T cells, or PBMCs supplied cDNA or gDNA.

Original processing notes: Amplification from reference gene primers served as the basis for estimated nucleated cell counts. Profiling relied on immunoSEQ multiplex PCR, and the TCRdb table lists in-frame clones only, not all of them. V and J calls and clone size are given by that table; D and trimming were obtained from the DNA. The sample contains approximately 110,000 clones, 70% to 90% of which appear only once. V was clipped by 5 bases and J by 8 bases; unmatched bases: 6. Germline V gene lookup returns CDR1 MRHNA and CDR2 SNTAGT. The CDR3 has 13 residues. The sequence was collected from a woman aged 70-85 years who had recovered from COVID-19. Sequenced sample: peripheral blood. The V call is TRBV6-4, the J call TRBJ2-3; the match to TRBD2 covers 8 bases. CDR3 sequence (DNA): TGTGCCAGCAGTACTCATCGGGGGGGTACGCAGTATTTT. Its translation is CASSTHRGGTQYF.